The 12 T cell receptor beta chains listed next were all sequenced from one sample in a study of regulatory T cells in long-lasting Graves disease. Investigators prepared the TCR beta libraries by applying iRepertoire HTBI primers and Arm-PCR of CDR3 regions. One entry per CDR3 protein results from TCRdb running MiXCR on the multiplex PCR reads. The data show fewer than 550,000 distinct CDR3 sequences, 20% to 25% seen once. Specified time point: persistent/refractory GD, antithyroid drugs over 5 years with positive TRAb. Generation of the TCR library employed RNA extracted from PBMCs. The sample consisted of peripheral blood mononuclear cells (PBMCs), taken when the disease was refractory, from a patient treated with antithyroid drugs. The receptors come from a female donor with Graves disease.

This clonotype has a handful of counts. The chain joins TRBV7-3 to TRBJ2-2, with TRBD1 matching 8 bases. V lost 1 base and J lost 4; bases outside the gene matches: 5. Germline V CDR1 and CDR2: SGHTA, FQGTGA. The CDR3 loop spans 16 amino acids. This chain's CDR3 is CASSLNGQGSTGELFF. In nucleotides, the CDR3 is TGTGCCAGCAGCTTAAACGGACAGGGATCCACCGGGGAGCTGTTTTTT.

Remarks on this clonotype: This sequence may be a read error, since a much larger clone differs from it by one base. This rearrangement joins TRBV20-1 to TRBJ1-1; D remains unclear. The CDR3 totals 11 residues. Trimming took 1 base from V and 10 from J, leaving 10 bases between them. The germline V gene encodes CDR1 DFQATT and CDR2 SNEGSKA (reference sequence). This CDR3 is CSARGGGGAFF. CDR3 bases: TGCAGTGCTAGAGGGGGTGGTGGAGCTTTCTTT.

This clonotype has a single count. The chain is built from TRBV12-3 or TRBV12-4 and TRBJ2-3; 11 bases line up with TRBD2. CDR3 length: 17 residues. The V and J ends lost 4 bases and 2 bases, in that order; junction bases with no gene match: 8. For the CDR3, the DNA is TGTGCCAGCAGTTCCCCCCCGGGACTAGCGGCCACAGATACGCAGTATTTT. Protein product: CASSSPPGLAATDTQYF.

Ten or more counts support this clonotype. The chain carries TRBV20-1 and TRBJ2-5; 13 bases are shared with TRBD2. Germline V gene lookup returns CDR1 DFQATT and CDR2 SNEGSKA (reference sequence). The J segment lost 2 bases and the V segment lost 6 bases, leaving 6 bases of the junction unmatched. The CDR3 runs to 15 residues. CDR3 sequence (DNA): TGCAGTGCAACCGGGACTAGCGGGACACAAGAGACCCAGTACTTC. Translated, it gives CSATGTSGTQETQYF.

The V gene is TRBV12-3 or TRBV12-4, the J gene TRBJ2-3; 7 positions agree with TRBD1. After removal of 6 bases from V and 8 bases from J, the junction contained 17 bases not matched to a gene. This CDR3 region has 16 residues. CDR3 region: CASSPTTGLIRSTQYF. The CDR3 DNA is TGTGCCAGCAGCCCTACGACAGGGTTGATCCGGTCTACGCAGTATTTT.

This clonotype was observed at least ten times. This chain uses TRBV6-1 with TRBJ2-5; possible D gene TRBD2, 5 bases. Trimming pared 6 bases from V and 5 bases from J, leaving 10 bases between. Germline lookup yields CDR1 MNHNS and CDR2 SASEGT. This CDR3 region has 12 residues. The CDR3: CASRGLLETQYF. The CDR3, as DNA: TGTGCCAGCAGAGGACTTCTCGAGACCCAGTACTTC.

This clonotype was recorded many times. V and J are TRBV2 and TRBJ2-7; 9 bases fit TRBD2. This CDR3 is 15 amino acids long. V shed 7 bases and J 2 bases; nucleotides not matched to a gene: 9. Germline assignment: CDR1 SNHLY and CDR2 FYNNEI. The CDR3 sequence is CASNSLAGMAYEQYF. CDR3 bases: TGTGCCAGCAATTCCCTAGCGGGGATGGCCTACGAGCAGTACTTC.

Ten or more counts support this clonotype. The rearrangement uses TRBV27 and TRBJ2-5, with D perhaps TRBD1 (6 bases). The V gene lost 2 bases and the J gene lost 1 base, with 17 bases spanning the gap. The CDR3 is 17 amino acids. Germline V gene sequence: CDR1 MNHEY, CDR2 SMNVEV (reference sequence). As DNA, the CDR3 is TGTGCCAGCAGTTTAAGGGTGCGGCAGGGGTCCCAAGAGACCCAGTACTTC. Amino acids: CASSLRVRQGSQETQYF.

The chain links TRBV7-9 to TRBJ2-7; no clear D. V gave up 2 bases and J gave up 6 bases, with 11 bases separating them. CDR1 is SEHNR and CDR2 is FQNEAQ in the germline V gene (reference sequence). The length of the CDR3 is 13 residues. The CDR3 coding sequence is TGTGCCAGCAGCTTACAATGGGCAGGCGAGCAGTACTTC. It translates to CASSLQWAGEQYF.

This clonotype showed up many times. The chain is built from TRBV28 and TRBJ1-5; TRBD1 might be the D (5 bases). Germline assignment: CDR1 MDHEN and CDR2 SYDVKM. This CDR3 spans 17 amino acids. V lost 2 bases, J lost 5 bases, and 19 bases lay in between. CDR3 loop: CASSLPSDLLGDQPQHF. The CDR3, as DNA: TGTGCCAGCAGTTTACCCTCGGACCTCTTAGGGGATCAGCCCCAGCATTTT.

This clonotype was counted a few times. The gene calls are TRBV28 and TRBJ2-2, with a weak D call TRBD1 (6 bases). The CDR3 spans 13 residues. The V gene's germline CDR1 is MDHEN and CDR2 SYDVKM. Trimming took off 5 bases at V and 7 bases at J, with 11 bases between the two ends. CDR3 region: CASSPWGHGELFF. DNA for the CDR3: TGTGCCAGCAGTCCCTGGGGACACGGGGAGCTGTTTTTT.

The CDR3 is CASSQDLNRGGGELFF. DNA for the CDR3: TGTGCCAGCAGCCAAGATTTGAACAGGGGAGGCGGGGAGCTGTTTTTT. V usage is TRBV3-1 and J usage is TRBJ2-2, with D perhaps matching TRBD1 (7 bases). The CDR3 has 16 residues. The germline V gene has CDR1 LGHDT and CDR2 YNNKEL (reference sequence). Trimming removed 0 bases from V and 7 bases from J, with 15 bases in between.